The source of this T cell receptor beta chain is a study of T cell responses to AZD1222 COVID-19 vaccine. V was shortened by 2 bases and J by 0 bases, with 11 bases between the two germline ends. This CDR3 region has 16 residues. CDR1 and CDR2 from the germline V gene are KGHSH and LQKENI. Only one count was recorded for this clone. The antigen remains undetermined. Clones were read by immunoSEQ multiplex PCR, and TCRdb kept only the in-frame ones, dropping some. The table records 150,000 or so clones, around nine tenths of them present only once. Notes on the study in general: Donor demographics were predominantly white British with a female majority; clonal diversity may be underestimated.

This sequence joins TRBV18 and TRBJ2-4; D remains ambiguous. This specimen consisted of peripheral blood, obtained on day 0 of AZD1222 vaccination. The TCR sequence derives from an adult in good health. Here the CDR3 reads CASSPGALLAKNIQYF. CDR3 nucleotide sequence: TGTGCCAGCTCACCAGGTGCTCTTTTAGCCAAAAACATTCAGTACTTC.